Only a few counts were recorded for the clone carrying this T cell receptor beta chain. Its antigen is still unknown. The template was genomic DNA from peripheral blood, not RNA. This specimen comes from a study of T cell repertoires in aging, cancer and after chemotherapy. A mixed TRB-A/B primer pool amplified rearranged TRB by multiplex touch-down PCR. TCRdb reprocessed the multiplex PCR reads with MiXCR, giving one entry per CDR3 protein. The repertoire has 15,000 to 20,000 distinct CDR3 sequences, roughly 35% of them found once; the top ten carry roughly a sixth. Germline-derived CDR1 and CDR2 are LNHDA and SQIVND (reference sequence). The CDR3 totals 13 residues. V was clipped by 9 bases and J by 0 bases, with 11 bases between them. Study results and limitations: Immunological memory after chemotherapy cannot be judged from the repertoire data. Loss of evenness, beyond lost richness, contributed to age-related TCR diversity decline in cancer patients.

V and J are TRBV19 and TRBJ1-1; D gene uncertain. The receptor was derived from a human donor with a solid tumor. Material for sequencing was blood. The CDR3 loop is CASLRRMNTEAFF. The CDR3 DNA sequence: TGTGCCAGCCTGAGACGCATGAACACTGAAGCTTTCTTT. The full variable domain, completed using reference TRBV19 and TRBJ1-1, is DGGITQSPKYLFRKEGQNVTLSCEQNLNHDAMYWYRQDPGQGLRLIYYSQIVNDFQKGDIAEGYSVSREKKESFPLTVTSAQKNPTAFYLCASLRRMNTEAFFGQGTRLTVV.